The 21 T cell receptor beta chains reported below all come from one sample, sequenced in a study of high-grade serous ovarian cancer treatment subgroups. The table came from immunoSEQ multiplex PCR; TCRdb's copy has only in-frame clones and leaves some out. In the table there are 35,000 to 45,000 clones, 70% to 80% of which are singletons. The tumor samples were collected prior to definitive surgery or chemotherapy. Sequencing was performed on tumor tissue. The receptors stem from a human donor with high-grade serous ovarian cancer.

The chain has TRBV2 and TRBJ2-6, with 7 bases identical to TRBD1. CDR1 is SNHLY and CDR2 is FYNNEI in the germline V gene. This CDR3 is 17 amino acids long. V lost 3 bases and J lost 1; bases outside the gene matches: 6. CDR3 amino acids: CASSETGLVSGANVLTF. The DNA for the CDR3 is TGTGCCAGCAGTGAGACAGGGTTGGTATCTGGGGCCAACGTCCTGACTTTC.

The chain has TRBV5-5 and TRBJ1-1; possible D gene TRBD1, 5 bases. Trimming stripped 0 bases from V and 1 base from J, with 10 bases between. This CDR3 has 15 residues. Germline CDR1 is SGHKS and CDR2 is YYEKEE (reference sequence). In DNA, the CDR3 is TGTGCCAGCAGCTTGGGACAGAACGGGAACACTGAAGCTTTCTTT. Its protein product is CASSLGQNGNTEAFF.

The table lists this clone with a few counts. V gene TRBV6-5 combines with J gene TRBJ2-7; D possibly corresponds to TRBD2 (7 bases). V lost 0 bases and J 6 bases, leaving 12 bases between the germline ends. Germline CDR1 is MNHEY and CDR2 is SVGAGI. This CDR3 is built from 14 residues. DNA of the CDR3: TGTGCCAGCAGTTACTCGGGAGGGGGAGGCGAGCAGTACTTC. Translation gives CASSYSGGGGEQYF.

The chain joins TRBV7-9 to TRBJ1-4; D is possibly TRBD1 (6 bases). This CDR3 has 13 residues. The germline CDR1 and CDR2 sequences are SEHNR and FQNEAQ (reference sequence). The germline V and J ends were trimmed by 7 bases and 3 bases, with 9 bases remaining between them. CDR3 bases: TGTGCCAGCAAGGAGGGGGCTAATGAAAAACTGTTTTTT. It encodes CASKEGANEKLFF.

J is TRBJ1-1 and V is TRBV28; 9 nucleotides match TRBD1. J lost 0 bases, V lost 10 bases, and 9 bases had no gene match. The CDR3 spans 15 residues. CDR1 MDHEN and CDR2 SYDVKM come from the germline V gene. DNA of the CDR3: TGTGCCACCTTCGGACAGGGGCCTATGAACACTGAAGCTTTCTTT. Amino acids: CATFGQGPMNTEAFF. The whole variable domain, remainder taken from reference TRBV28 and TRBJ1-1, is DVKVTQSSRYLVKRTGEKVFLECVQDMDHENMFWYRQDPGLGLRLIYFSYDVKMKEKGDIPEGYSVSREKKERFSLILESASTNQTSMYLCATFGQGPMNTEAFFGQGTRLTVV.

This chain uses TRBV7-2 with TRBJ1-5; possibly TRBD1 for D (6 bases). This CDR3 spans 15 amino acids. Trimming shortened V by 4 bases and J by 2 bases, and 12 bases separated the two germline ends. CDR1 and CDR2 (germline): SGHTA, FQGNSA. The CDR3: CASSSIGGGNQPQHF. The DNA of the CDR3 is TGTGCCAGCAGCTCCATAGGGGGGGGCAATCAGCCCCAGCATTTT.

The chain employs TRBV7-2 and TRBJ2-3; 9 nucleotides agree with TRBD1. The CDR3 has 16 residues. With 4 bases clipped from V and 3 bases from J, the junction kept 8 bases outside the gene matches. Germline-derived CDR1 and CDR2 are SGHTA and FQGNSA. The CDR3 region has the DNA TGTGCCAGCAGCTCGCGACAGGGGGGAAGGACAGATACGCAGTATTTT. Its protein product is CASSSRQGGRTDTQYF.

The chain combines TRBV28 with TRBJ1-4, with 8 bases lining up with TRBD1. CDR3 length: 17 amino acids. V shed 6 bases, J shed 5 bases, and the junction held 14 bases outside the gene matches. From germline, CDR1 is MDHEN and CDR2 SYDVKM. The CDR3 DNA follows: TGTGCCAGCAGCCACTACCCCGGACAGGGTGGCAATGAAAAACTGTTTTTT. This sequence encodes CASSHYPGQGGNEKLFF.

V usage is TRBV7-9 and J usage is TRBJ2-3; D gene unclear. Per germline, CDR1 SEHNR and CDR2 FQNEAQ (reference sequence). CDR3 size: 16 residues. Trimming took off 1 base at V and 0 bases at J, with 11 bases between the two ends. CDR3 bases: TGTGCCAGCAGCTTAGAGACTTTCCCTAGCACAGATACGCAGTATTTT. Encoded protein: CASSLETFPSTDTQYF.

The J gene is TRBJ1-1, the V gene TRBV5-4; D is unclear. Germline assignment: CDR1 SGHNT and CDR2 YYREEE (reference sequence). Trimming took off 0 bases at V and 11 bases at J, with 20 bases between the two ends. The CDR3 spans 15 residues. As DNA, the CDR3 is TGTGCCAGCAGCTTGGGGGTAAAGTTGGACCCGACGGCTTTCTTT. It is translated as CASSLGVKLDPTAFF. Looking up the rest from reference TRBV5-4 and TRBJ1-1 gives the full variable domain: ETGVTQSPTHLIKTRGQQVTLRCSSQSGHNTVSWYQQALGQGPQFIFQYYREEENGRGNFPPRFSGLQFPNYSSELNVNALELDDSALYLCASSLGVKLDPTAFFGQGTRLTVV.

This clone appeared once. The J gene is TRBJ1-3, the V gene TRBV15; D uncertain. Per germline, CDR1 LNHNV and CDR2 YYDKDF (reference sequence). CDR3 length: 17 residues. V was trimmed by 1 base and J by 0 bases, leaving 13 bases between them. CDR3 sequence reads: CATSRVPGETSGNTIYF. For the CDR3, the DNA is TGTGCCACCAGCAGAGTGCCTGGGGAAACCTCTGGAAACACCATATATTTT.

This chain connects TRBV4-2 to TRBJ1-4; D not resolved. This CDR3 region has 14 residues. CDR1 is LGHNA and CDR2 is YNFKEQ in the germline V gene. V gave up 1 base and J gave up 6 bases, with 9 bases separating them. For the CDR3, the DNA is TGTGCCAGCAGCCAAGGACCTGGAGATGAAAAACTGTTTTTT. Translating gives CASSQGPGDEKLFF.

The rearrangement uses TRBV5-6 and TRBJ1-2; D remains ambiguous. The V end was cut by 4 bases, the J end by 2 bases, with 6 bases between. Germline-derived CDR1 and CDR2 are SGHDT and YYEEEE. This CDR3 has 12 residues. The CDR3 spells CASSVENYGYTF. As DNA, the CDR3 is TGTGCCAGCAGCGTAGAGAACTATGGCTACACCTTC.

J is TRBJ2-7 and V is TRBV7-3; D is uncertain. Trimming cost V 0 bases and J 3 bases, with 9 bases left between them. Looked up from germline, CDR1 is SGHTA and CDR2 is FQGTGA. This CDR3 has 14 amino acids. The CDR3: CASSLTGYLYEQYF. In DNA, the CDR3 is TGTGCCAGCAGCTTAACTGGATATCTCTACGAGCAGTACTTC.

This clone has more than one count but fewer than ten. V gene TRBV6-6 combines with J gene TRBJ1-2; a weak D match, TRBD1 (5 bases). Trimming removed 0 bases at V and 4 bases at J, with 9 bases between. The length of the CDR3 is 14 residues. Germline CDR1 is MNHNY and CDR2 is SVGAGI (reference sequence). DNA of the CDR3: TGTGCCAGCAGTTACTCGACAGCTGGCTATGGCTACACCTTC. Translated: CASSYSTAGYGYTF.

V and J are TRBV7-9 and TRBJ1-3; D gene unclear. Trimming stripped 5 bases from V and 6 bases from J, with 2 bases between. Germline lookup yields CDR1 SEHNR and CDR2 FQNEAQ (reference sequence). This CDR3 comprises 10 residues. As DNA, the CDR3 is TGTGCCAGCAGCGCAAACACCATATATTTT. This encodes CASSANTIYF.

The V gene is TRBV5-1, the J gene TRBJ2-1, with 7 bases that match TRBD1. The J segment lost 6 bases and the V segment lost 4 bases, leaving 7 bases of the junction unmatched. Germline V gene sequence: CDR1 SGHRS, CDR2 YFSETQ. The CDR3 covers 14 residues. The CDR3 nucleotides read TGCGCCAGCAGCATACAACAGGGGTTCAATGAGCAGTTCTTC. As protein: CASSIQQGFNEQFF.

This chain connects TRBV6-1 to TRBJ1-1; the D gene is possibly TRBD1 (6 bases). The germline gives CDR1 MNHNS, CDR2 SASEGT. The V end was cut by 5 bases, the J end by 7 bases, with 20 bases between. This CDR3 contains 15 residues. The CDR3 sequence: CASSTRQAVNGEAFF. The CDR3 DNA sequence: TGTGCCAGCAGTACCCGACAGGCAGTGAACGGTGAAGCTTTCTTT.

V gene TRBV27 combines with J gene TRBJ2-2, with 8 bases identical to TRBD1. Germline V gives CDR1 MNHEY, CDR2 SMNVEV (reference sequence). V lost 2 bases, J lost 1 base, and 0 bases stayed unmatched. There are 15 residues in the CDR3. For the CDR3, the DNA is TGTGCCAGCAGTTTAGGGACAGGGAACACCGGGGAGCTGTTTTTT. It translates to CASSLGTGNTGELFF.

The CDR3 DNA reads as TGTGCCAGCAGCCAGGCCGCAAGGGACACTGAAGCTTTCTTT. This gives the protein CASSQAARDTEAFF. V is TRBV7-2 and J is TRBJ1-1; D is undetermined. Germline CDR1 is SGHTA and CDR2 is FQGNSA. This CDR3 spans 14 amino acids. Trimming took 5 bases from V and 3 from J, leaving 13 bases between them.

The chain uses TRBV6-1 and TRBJ2-3; 9 bases are a match to TRBD2. With 8 bases clipped from V and 1 base from J, the junction kept 4 bases outside the gene matches. The CDR3 has 14 amino acids. Germline V gene data show CDR1 as MNHNS and CDR2 as SASEGT. CDR3 sequence reads: CASRVAGGTDTQYF. The DNA for the CDR3 is TGTGCCAGCCGGGTAGCGGGAGGCACAGATACGCAGTATTTT.